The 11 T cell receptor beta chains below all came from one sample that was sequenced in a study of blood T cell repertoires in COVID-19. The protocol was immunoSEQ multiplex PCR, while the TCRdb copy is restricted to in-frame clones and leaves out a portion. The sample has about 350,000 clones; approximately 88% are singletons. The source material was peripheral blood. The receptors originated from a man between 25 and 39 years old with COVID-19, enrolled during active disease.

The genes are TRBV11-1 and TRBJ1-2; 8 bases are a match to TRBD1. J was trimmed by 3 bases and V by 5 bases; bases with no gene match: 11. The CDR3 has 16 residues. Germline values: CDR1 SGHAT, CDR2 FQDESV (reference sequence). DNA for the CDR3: TGTGCCAGCAGCCGGGGACAGGCGACCCTCTACTATGGCTACACCTTC. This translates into CASSRGQATLYYGYTF. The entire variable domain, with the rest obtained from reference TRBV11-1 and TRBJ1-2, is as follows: EAEVAQSPRYKITEKSQAVAFWCDPISGHATLYWYRQILGQGPELLVQFQDESVVDDSQLPKDRFSAERLKGVDSTLKIQPAELGDSAMYLCASSRGQATLYYGYTFGSGTRLTVV.

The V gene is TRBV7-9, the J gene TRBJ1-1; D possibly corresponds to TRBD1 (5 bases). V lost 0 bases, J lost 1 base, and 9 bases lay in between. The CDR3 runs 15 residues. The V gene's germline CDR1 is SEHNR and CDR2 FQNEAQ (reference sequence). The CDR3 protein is CASSLAGRANTEAFF. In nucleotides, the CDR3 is TGTGCCAGCAGCTTAGCGGGCAGGGCGAACACTGAAGCTTTCTTT.

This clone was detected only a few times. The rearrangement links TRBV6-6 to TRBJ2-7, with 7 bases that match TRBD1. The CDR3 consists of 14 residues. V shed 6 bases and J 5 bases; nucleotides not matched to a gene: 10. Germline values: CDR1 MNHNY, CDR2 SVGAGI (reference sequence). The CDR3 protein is CASRSDRASDEQYF. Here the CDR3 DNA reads TGTGCCAGCAGGAGCGACAGGGCCTCAGACGAGCAGTACTTC.

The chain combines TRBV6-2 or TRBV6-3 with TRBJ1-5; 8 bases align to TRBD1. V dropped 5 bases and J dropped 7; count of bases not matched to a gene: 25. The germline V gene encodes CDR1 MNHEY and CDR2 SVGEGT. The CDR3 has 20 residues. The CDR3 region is CASSTDPGQDRGKDGQPQHF. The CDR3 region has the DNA TGTGCCAGCAGTACGGACCCGGGACAGGATCGGGGCAAAGACGGCCAGCCCCAGCATTTT.

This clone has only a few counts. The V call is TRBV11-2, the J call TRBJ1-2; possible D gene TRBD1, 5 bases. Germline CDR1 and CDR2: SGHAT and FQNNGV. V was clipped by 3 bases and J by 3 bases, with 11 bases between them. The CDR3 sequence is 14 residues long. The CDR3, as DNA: TGTGCCAGCAGCTTCGGAGGGGCGGACTATGGCTACACCTTC. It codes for CASSFGGADYGYTF.

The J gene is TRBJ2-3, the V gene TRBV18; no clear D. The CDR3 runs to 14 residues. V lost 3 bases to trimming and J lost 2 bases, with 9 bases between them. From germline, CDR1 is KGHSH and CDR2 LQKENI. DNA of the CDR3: TGTGCCAGCTCACCCAAGAGGAACACAGATACGCAGTATTTT. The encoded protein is CASSPKRNTDTQYF.

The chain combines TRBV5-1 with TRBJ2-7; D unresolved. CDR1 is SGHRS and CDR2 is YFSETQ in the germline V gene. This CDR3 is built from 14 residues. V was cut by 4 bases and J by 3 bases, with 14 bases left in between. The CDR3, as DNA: TGCGCCAGCAGCCCTCGCGGCAGCAGCTACGAGCAGTACTTC. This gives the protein CASSPRGSSYEQYF. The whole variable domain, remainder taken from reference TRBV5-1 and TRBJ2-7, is KAGVTQTPRYLIKTRGQQVTLSCSPISGHRSVSWYQQTPGQGLQFLFEYFSETQRNKGNFPGRFSGRQFSNSRSEMNVSTLELGDSALYLCASSPRGSSYEQYFGPGTRLTVT.

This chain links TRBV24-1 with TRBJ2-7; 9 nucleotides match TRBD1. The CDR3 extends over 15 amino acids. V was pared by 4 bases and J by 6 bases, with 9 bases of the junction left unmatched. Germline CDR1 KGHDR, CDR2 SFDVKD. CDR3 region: CATSDPGQGVGEQYF. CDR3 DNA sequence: TGTGCCACCAGTGACCCGGGACAGGGAGTTGGCGAGCAGTACTTC.

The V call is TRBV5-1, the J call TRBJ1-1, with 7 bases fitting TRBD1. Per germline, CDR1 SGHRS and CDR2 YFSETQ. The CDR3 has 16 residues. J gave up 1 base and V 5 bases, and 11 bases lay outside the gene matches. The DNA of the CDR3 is TGCGCCAGCAGTTCGACAGGGTCTGGGGCGAACACTGAAGCTTTCTTT. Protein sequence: CASSSTGSGANTEAFF.

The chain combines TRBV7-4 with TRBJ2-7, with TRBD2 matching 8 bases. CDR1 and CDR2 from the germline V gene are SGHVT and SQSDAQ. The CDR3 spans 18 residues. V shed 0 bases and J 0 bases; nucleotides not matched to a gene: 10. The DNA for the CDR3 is TGTGCCAGCAGCTTAGCGCGCAGCGGGAGTGTCCTCTCCTACGAGCAGTACTTC. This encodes CASSLARSGSVLSYEQYF.

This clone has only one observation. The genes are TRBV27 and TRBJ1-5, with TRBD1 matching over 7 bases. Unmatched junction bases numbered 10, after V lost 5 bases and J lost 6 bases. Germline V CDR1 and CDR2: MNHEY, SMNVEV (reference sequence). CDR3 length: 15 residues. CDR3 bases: TGTGCCAGCAGTCGGGACAGCATCGGGACTCAGCCCCAGCATTTT. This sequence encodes CASSRDSIGTQPQHF.